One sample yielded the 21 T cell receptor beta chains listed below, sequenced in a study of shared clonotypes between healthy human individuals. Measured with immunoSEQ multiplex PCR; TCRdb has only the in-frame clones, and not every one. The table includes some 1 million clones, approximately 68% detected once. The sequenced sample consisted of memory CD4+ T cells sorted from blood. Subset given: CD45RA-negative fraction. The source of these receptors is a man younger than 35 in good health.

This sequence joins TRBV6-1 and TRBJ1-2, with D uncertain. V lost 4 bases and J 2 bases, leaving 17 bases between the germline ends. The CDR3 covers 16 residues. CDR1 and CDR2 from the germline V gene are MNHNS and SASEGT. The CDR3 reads CASSVGRGRPNYGYTF. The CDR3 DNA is TGTGCCAGCAGTGTCGGACGGGGTCGCCCCAACTATGGCTACACCTTC.

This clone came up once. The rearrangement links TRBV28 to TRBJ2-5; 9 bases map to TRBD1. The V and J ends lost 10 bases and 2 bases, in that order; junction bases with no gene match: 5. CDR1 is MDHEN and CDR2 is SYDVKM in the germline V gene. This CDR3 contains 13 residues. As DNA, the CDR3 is TGTGCCACGGGACAGGGAACTCAAGAGACCCAGTACTTC. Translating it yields CATGQGTQETQYF.

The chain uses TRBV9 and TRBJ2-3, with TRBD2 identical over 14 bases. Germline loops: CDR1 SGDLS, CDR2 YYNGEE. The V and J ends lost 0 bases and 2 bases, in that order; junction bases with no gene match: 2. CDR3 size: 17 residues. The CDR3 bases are TGTGCCAGCAGCGTAGGGACTAGCGGGGGGTCCACAGATACGCAGTATTTT. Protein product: CASSVGTSGGSTDTQYF.

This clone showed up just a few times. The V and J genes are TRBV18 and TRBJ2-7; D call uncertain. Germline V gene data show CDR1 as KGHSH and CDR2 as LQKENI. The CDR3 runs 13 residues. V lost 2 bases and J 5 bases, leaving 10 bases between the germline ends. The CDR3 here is CASSPGQPNEQYF. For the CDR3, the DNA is TGTGCCAGCTCACCAGGCCAGCCAAACGAGCAGTACTTC.

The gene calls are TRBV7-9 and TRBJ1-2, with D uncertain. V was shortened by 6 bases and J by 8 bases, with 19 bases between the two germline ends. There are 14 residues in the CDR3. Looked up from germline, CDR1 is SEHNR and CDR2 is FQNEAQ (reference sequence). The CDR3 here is CASSPQLLGVGYTF. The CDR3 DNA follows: TGTGCCAGCAGTCCACAGCTACTAGGTGTGGGCTACACCTTC.

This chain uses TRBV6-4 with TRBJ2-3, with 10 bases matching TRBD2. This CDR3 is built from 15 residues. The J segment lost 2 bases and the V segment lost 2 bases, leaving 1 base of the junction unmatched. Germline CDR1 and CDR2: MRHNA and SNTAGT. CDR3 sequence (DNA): TGTGCCAGCAGTGACCTAGCGGGAGTCACAGATACGCAGTATTTT. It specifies CASSDLAGVTDTQYF.

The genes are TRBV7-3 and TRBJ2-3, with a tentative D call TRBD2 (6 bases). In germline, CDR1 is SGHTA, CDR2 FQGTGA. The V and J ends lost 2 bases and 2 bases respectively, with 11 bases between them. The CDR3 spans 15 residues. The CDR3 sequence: CASSLRAGLTDTQYF. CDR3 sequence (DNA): TGTGCCAGCAGCTTACGGGCGGGGCTCACAGATACGCAGTATTTT.

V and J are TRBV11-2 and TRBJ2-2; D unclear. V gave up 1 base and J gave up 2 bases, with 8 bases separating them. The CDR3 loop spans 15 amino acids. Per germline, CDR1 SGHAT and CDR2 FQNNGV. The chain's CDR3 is CASSLGQSNTGELFF. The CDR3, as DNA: TGTGCCAGCAGCTTAGGCCAGAGCAACACCGGGGAGCTGTTTTTT.

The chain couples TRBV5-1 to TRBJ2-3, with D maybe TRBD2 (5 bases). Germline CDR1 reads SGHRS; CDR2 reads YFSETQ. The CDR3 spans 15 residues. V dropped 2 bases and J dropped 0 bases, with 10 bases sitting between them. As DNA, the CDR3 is TGCGCCAGCAGCTTAACAGCGGCAAGCACAGATACGCAGTATTTT. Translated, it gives CASSLTAASTDTQYF. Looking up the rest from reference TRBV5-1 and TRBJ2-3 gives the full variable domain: KAGVTQTPRYLIKTRGQQVTLSCSPISGHRSVSWYQQTPGQGLQFLFEYFSETQRNKGNFPGRFSGRQFSNSRSEMNVSTLELGDSALYLCASSLTAASTDTQYFGPGTRLTVL.

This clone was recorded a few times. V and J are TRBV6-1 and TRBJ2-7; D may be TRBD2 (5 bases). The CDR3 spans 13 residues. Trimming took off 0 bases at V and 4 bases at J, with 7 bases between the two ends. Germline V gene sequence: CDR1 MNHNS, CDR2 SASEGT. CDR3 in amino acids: CASSEASGYEQYF. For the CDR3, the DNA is TGTGCCAGCAGTGAAGCGTCGGGGTACGAGCAGTACTTC.

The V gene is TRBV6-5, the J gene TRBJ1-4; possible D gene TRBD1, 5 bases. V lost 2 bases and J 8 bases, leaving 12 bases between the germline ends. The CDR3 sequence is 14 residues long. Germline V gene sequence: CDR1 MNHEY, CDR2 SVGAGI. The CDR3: CASSYGSGREKLFF. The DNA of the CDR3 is TGTGCCAGCAGTTACGGATCAGGGCGAGAAAAACTGTTTTTT.

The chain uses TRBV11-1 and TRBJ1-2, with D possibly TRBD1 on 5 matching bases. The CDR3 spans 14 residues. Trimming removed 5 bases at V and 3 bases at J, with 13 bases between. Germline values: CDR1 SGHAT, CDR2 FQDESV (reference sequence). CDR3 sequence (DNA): TGTGCCAGCAGCCGTGACGGGGCTGACTATGGCTACACCTTC. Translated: CASSRDGADYGYTF.

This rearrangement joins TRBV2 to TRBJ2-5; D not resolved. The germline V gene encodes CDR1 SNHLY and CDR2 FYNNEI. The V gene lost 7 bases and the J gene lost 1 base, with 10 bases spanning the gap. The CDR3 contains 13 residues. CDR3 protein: CASIPHFQETQYF. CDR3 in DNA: TGTGCCAGCATCCCGCACTTCCAAGAGACCCAGTACTTC.

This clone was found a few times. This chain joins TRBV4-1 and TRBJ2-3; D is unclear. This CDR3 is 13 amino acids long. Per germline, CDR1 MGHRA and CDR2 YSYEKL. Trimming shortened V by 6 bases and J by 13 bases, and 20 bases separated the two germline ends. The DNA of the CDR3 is TGCGCCAGCAGTTTGAATCGCCTGAATGAGGAGTATTTT. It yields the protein CASSLNRLNEEYF.

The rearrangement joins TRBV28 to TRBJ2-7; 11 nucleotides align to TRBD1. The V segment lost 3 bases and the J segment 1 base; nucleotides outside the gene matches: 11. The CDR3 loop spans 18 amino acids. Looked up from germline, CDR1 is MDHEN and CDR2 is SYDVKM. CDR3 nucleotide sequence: TGTGCCAGCAGTTTTCATCCCTGGGACAGGGGGTCTTCCTACGAGCAGTACTTC. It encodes CASSFHPWDRGSSYEQYF.

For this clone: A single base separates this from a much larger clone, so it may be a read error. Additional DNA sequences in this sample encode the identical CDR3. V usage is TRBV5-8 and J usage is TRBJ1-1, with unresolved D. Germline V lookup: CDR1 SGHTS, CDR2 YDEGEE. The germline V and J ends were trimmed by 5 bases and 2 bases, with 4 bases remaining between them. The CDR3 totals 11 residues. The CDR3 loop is CASRFNTEAFF. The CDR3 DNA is TGTGCCAGCAGATTTAACACTGAAGCTTTCTTT. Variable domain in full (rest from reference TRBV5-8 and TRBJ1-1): EAGVTQSPTHLIKTRGQQATLRCSPISGHTSVYWYQQALGLGLQFLLWYDEGEERNRGNFPPRFSGRQFPNYSSELNVNALELEDSALYLCASRFNTEAFFGQGTRLTVV.

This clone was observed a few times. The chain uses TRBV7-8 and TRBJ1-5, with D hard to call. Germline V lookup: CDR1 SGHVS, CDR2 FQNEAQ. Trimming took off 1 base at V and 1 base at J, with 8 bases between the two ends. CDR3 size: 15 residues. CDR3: CASSLGAGSNQPQHF. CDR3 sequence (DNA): TGTGCCAGCAGCTTAGGAGCGGGGAGCAATCAGCCCCAGCATTTT.

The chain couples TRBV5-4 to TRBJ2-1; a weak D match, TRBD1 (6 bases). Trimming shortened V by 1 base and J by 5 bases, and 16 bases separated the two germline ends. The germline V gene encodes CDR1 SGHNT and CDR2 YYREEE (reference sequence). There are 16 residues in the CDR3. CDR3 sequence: CASSLLGTTLNNEQFF. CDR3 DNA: TGTGCCAGCAGCTTGTTGGGGACAACATTGAACAATGAGCAGTTCTTC.

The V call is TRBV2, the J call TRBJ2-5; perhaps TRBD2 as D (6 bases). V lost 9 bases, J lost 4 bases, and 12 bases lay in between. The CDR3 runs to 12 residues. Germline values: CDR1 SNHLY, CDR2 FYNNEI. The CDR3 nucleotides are TGTGCCAGTGCCAGGGAGGTAGAGACCCAGTACTTC. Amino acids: CASAREVETQYF.

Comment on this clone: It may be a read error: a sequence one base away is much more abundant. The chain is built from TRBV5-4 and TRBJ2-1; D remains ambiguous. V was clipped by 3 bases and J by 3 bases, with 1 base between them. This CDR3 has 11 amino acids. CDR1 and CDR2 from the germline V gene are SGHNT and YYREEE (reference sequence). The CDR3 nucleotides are TGTGCCAGCAGCTACTACAATGAGCAGTTCTTC. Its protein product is CASSYYNEQFF.

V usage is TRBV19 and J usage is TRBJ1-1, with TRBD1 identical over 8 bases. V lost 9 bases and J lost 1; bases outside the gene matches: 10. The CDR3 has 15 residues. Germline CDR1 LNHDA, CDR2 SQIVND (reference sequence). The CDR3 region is CASRSGDRGNTEAFF. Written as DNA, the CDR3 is TGTGCCAGCAGATCCGGTGACAGGGGGAACACTGAAGCTTTCTTT.